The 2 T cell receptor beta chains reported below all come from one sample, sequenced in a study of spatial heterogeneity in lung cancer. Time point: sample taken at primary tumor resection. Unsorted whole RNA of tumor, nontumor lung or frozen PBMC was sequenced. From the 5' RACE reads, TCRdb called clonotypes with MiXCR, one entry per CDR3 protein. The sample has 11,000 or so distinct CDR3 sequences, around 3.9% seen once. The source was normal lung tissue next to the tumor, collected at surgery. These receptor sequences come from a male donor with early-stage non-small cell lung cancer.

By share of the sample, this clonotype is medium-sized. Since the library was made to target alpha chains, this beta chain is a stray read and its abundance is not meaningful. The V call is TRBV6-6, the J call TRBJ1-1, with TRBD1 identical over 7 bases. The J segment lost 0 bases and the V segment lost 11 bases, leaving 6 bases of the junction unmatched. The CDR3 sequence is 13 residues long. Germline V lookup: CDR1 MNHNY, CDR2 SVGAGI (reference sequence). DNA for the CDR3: TGTGCCTGCGGGGGACAGATGAACACTGAAGCTTTCTTT. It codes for CACGGQMNTEAFF.

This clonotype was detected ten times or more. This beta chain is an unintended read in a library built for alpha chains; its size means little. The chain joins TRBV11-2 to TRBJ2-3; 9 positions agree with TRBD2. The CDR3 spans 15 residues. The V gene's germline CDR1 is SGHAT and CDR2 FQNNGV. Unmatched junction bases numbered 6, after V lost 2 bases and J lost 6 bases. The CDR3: CASSLKAGGYDTQYF. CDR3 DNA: TGTGCCAGCAGCTTAAAAGCGGGAGGTTACGATACGCAGTATTTT.